The T cell receptor beta chain under discussion was sequenced for a study of identical twins. Germline CDR1 reads SGDLS; CDR2 reads YYNGEE. This CDR3 has 17 amino acids. With 4 bases clipped from V and 1 base from J, the junction kept 5 bases outside the gene matches. TCRdb re-derived calls from the 5' RACE reads in MiXCR, one entry per CDR3 protein. The sample lists 1.5 million to 2 million distinct CDR3 sequences; under 35% were seen once. This clonotype was seen a handful of times. This clonotype originated in a newborn girl in good health. The sequenced sample consisted of cord blood. V is TRBV9 and J is TRBJ2-3; 14 nucleotides line up with TRBD2. The CDR3 nucleotides read TGTGCCAGCAGCCCCCGGACTAGCGGGGGGCGCACAGATACGCAGTATTTT. Translated: CASSPRTSGGRTDTQYF.